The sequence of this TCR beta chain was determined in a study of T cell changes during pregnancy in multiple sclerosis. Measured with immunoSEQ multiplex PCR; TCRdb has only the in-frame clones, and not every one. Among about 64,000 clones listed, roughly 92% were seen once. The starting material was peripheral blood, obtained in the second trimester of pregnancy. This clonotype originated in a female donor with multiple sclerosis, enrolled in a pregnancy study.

The CDR3 spells CASSQGQGASNQPQHF. The DNA of the CDR3 is TGTGCCAGCAGCCAGGGACAGGGGGCTTCAAATCAGCCCCAGCATTTT. The chain links TRBV28 to TRBJ1-5; 12 bases fit TRBD1. The CDR3 covers 16 residues. Trimming at V came to 6 bases and at J to 4 bases, leaving 7 bases not matched to a gene. The germline CDR1 and CDR2 sequences are MDHEN and SYDVKM.